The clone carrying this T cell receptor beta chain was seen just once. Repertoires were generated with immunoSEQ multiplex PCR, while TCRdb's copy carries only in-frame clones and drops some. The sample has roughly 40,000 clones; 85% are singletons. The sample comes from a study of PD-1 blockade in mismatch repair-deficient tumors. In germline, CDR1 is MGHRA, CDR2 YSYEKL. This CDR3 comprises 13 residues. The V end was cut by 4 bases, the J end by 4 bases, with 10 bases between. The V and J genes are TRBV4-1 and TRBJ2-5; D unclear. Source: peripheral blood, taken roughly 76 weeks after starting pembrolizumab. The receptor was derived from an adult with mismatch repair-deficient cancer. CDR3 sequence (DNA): TGCGCCAGCAGCCCGTACGTCGGAGAGACCCAGTACTTC. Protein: CASSPYVGETQYF.